Shown below are 13 T cell receptor beta chains from a single sample sequenced in a study of cytomegalovirus exposure and HLA in healthy donors (dated by TCRdb to 2015 to 2018). Library creation used the immunoSEQ multiplex PCR assay. A mixture of 60 forward primers for TCR Vbeta segments and 13 reverse primers for TCR Jbeta segments was used in the multiplex PCR. Imported from immuneACCESS, the table was reduced by TCRdb to in-frame sequences with V and J called. These copies leave out some clones; in studies compared against another copy, an unresolved V gene accounts for under half, and the cause of the remainder is not known. The sample records 140,000 to 150,000 clones, roughly 77% of which are singletons. Jointly, the top ten make up roughly 4.2% of the sample. Sample: PBMCs. The receptors originated from a male donor in good health and CMV-seronegative.

This clone was counted only a few times. This chain joins TRBV10-3 and TRBJ1-2; D possibly corresponds to TRBD1 (5 bases). This CDR3 is built from 13 residues. CDR1 and CDR2 (germline): ENHRY, SYGVKD. The V and J ends lost 3 bases and 5 bases respectively, with 10 bases between them. CDR3 nucleotides: TGTGCCATCAGTGAAAGTCAGGGATATGGCTACACCTTC. This sequence encodes CAISESQGYGYTF.

The chain has TRBV4-2 and TRBJ1-5; no clear D gene. Trimming removed 1 base from V and 4 bases from J, with 5 bases in between. The germline CDR1 and CDR2 sequences are LGHNA and YNFKEQ. CDR3 length equals 13 residues. CDR3 in DNA: TGTGCCAGCAGCCAAGGTATTAATCAGCCCCAGCATTTT. Translation gives CASSQGINQPQHF.

The chain uses TRBV9 and TRBJ2-3, with TRBD2 matching 8 bases. The CDR3 length is 16 residues. After removal of 2 bases from V and 4 bases from J, the junction contained 9 bases not matched to a gene. Germline CDR1 SGDLS, CDR2 YYNGEE. CDR3 protein: CASSVVPGGRADTQYF. The CDR3 coding sequence is TGTGCCAGCAGCGTGGTCCCGGGGGGGCGAGCAGATACGCAGTATTTT. The full variable domain, rest sourced from reference TRBV9 and TRBJ2-3, is DSGVTQTPKHLITATGQRVTLRCSPRSGDLSVYWYQQSLDQGLQFLIQYYNGEERAKGNILERFSAQQFPDLHSELNLSSLELGDSALYFCASSVVPGGRADTQYFGPGTRLTVL.

The V call is TRBV18, the J call TRBJ2-7, with D perhaps TRBD1 (5 bases). V shed 0 bases and J shed 3 bases, with 9 bases lying between them. This CDR3 comprises 14 residues. Germline values: CDR1 KGHSH, CDR2 LQKENI. The DNA for the CDR3 is TGTGCCAGCTCACCACCGGGCAGGGACTACGAGCAGTACTTC. Amino acids: CASSPPGRDYEQYF.

This chain joins TRBV9 and TRBJ2-1, with TRBD2 matching over 7 bases. V trimming: 0 bases; J trimming: 0 bases; junction bases outside the gene matches: 15. There are 20 residues in the CDR3. Per the germline V gene, CDR1 is SGDLS and CDR2 is YYNGEE. The CDR3 DNA reads as TGTGCCAGCAGCGTAGCGGCCCATCTCTTGGGGGGGAGCTCCTACAATGAGCAGTTCTTC. It specifies CASSVAAHLLGGSSYNEQFF. The complete variable domain, with remaining parts taken from reference TRBV9 and TRBJ2-1, reads DSGVTQTPKHLITATGQRVTLRCSPRSGDLSVYWYQQSLDQGLQFLIQYYNGEERAKGNILERFSAQQFPDLHSELNLSSLELGDSALYFCASSVAAHLLGGSSYNEQFFGPGTRLTVL.

This clone was found once. This chain joins TRBV11-2 and TRBJ1-1; TRBD1 might be the D (5 bases). Germline assignment: CDR1 SGHAT and CDR2 FQNNGV. Trimming removed 5 bases at V and 4 bases at J, with 17 bases between. This CDR3 spans 15 amino acids. The CDR3 sequence: CASSLSAGGSTEAFF. DNA for the CDR3: TGTGCCAGCAGCCTTTCTGCCGGGGGATCCACTGAAGCTTTCTTT.

The V call is TRBV2, the J call TRBJ1-1, with D uncertain. This CDR3 comprises 15 residues. Trimming removed 7 bases from V and 1 base from J, with 16 bases in between. The V gene's germline CDR1 is SNHLY and CDR2 FYNNEI. The CDR3 region is CASTPSRVSNTEAFF. The CDR3 DNA is TGTGCCAGCACCCCATCCCGGGTGTCGAACACTGAAGCTTTCTTT.

This chain uses TRBV27 with TRBJ1-2; 8 bases match TRBD1. CDR3 length equals 11 residues. CDR1 is MNHEY and CDR2 is SMNVEV in the germline V gene (reference sequence). V was clipped by 8 bases and J by 5 bases; unmatched bases: 1. CDR3 sequence reads: CASGQGYGYTF. The CDR3 bases are TGTGCCAGCGGACAGGGTTATGGCTACACCTTC.

The V gene is TRBV4-1, the J gene TRBJ1-1; D call uncertain. The CDR3 runs to 13 residues. The germline V gene has CDR1 MGHRA and CDR2 YSYEKL. Trimming removed 4 bases at V and 7 bases at J, with 13 bases between. CDR3 DNA: TGCGCCAGCAGCCGAGGCCCGGGTAGTGAAGCTTTCTTT. Protein: CASSRGPGSEAFF.

The chain uses TRBV19 and TRBJ2-5; 12 nucleotides align to TRBD1. The V segment lost 3 bases and the J segment 6 bases; nucleotides outside the gene matches: 11. This CDR3 is built from 17 residues. Germline V lookup: CDR1 LNHDA, CDR2 SQIVND (reference sequence). For the CDR3, the DNA is TGTGCCAGTAGTATGTCCATCGGGACAGGGGGCTTTAAGACCCAGTACTTC. This gives the protein CASSMSIGTGGFKTQYF.

This chain uses TRBV9 with TRBJ2-5, with 14 bases fitting TRBD2. The CDR3 sequence is 18 residues long. From germline, CDR1 is SGDLS and CDR2 YYNGEE. V shed 3 bases and J 5 bases; nucleotides not matched to a gene: 12. CDR3 sequence reads: CASSAGKRLAGGPETQYF. Written as DNA, the CDR3 is TGTGCCAGCAGCGCGGGCAAACGACTAGCGGGGGGGCCGGAGACCCAGTACTTC.

The V and J genes are TRBV9 and TRBJ2-7; 10 positions agree with TRBD2. The germline CDR1 and CDR2 sequences are SGDLS and YYNGEE. The CDR3 totals 13 residues. Trimming removed 4 bases from V and 7 bases from J; junction bases left unmatched: 5. The CDR3 region has the DNA TGTGCCAGCAGCAGGACTAGCGGCCCTGAGCAGTACTTC. Translating it yields CASSRTSGPEQYF.

This clone showed up just once. The CDR3 reads CASSQEVAERQYEQYF. The CDR3 DNA is TGTGCCAGCAGCCAAGAGGTTGCCGAGAGGCAATACGAGCAGTACTTC. The genes are TRBV4-2 and TRBJ2-7; D is unclear. This CDR3 is 16 amino acids long. V lost 0 bases to trimming and J lost 4 bases, with 16 bases between them. Germline CDR1 is LGHNA and CDR2 is YNFKEQ.